Listed below are T cell receptor beta chains from one sample, sequenced in a study of T-cell reconstitution after alpha-beta-depleted transplantation in children. TCRdb re-derived calls from the PCR reads in MiXCR, one entry per CDR3 protein. In the table there are around 190,000 distinct CDR3 sequences, approximately 6.3% of which are singletons. The starting material was PBMCs, obtained before TCRalphabeta/CD19-depleted stem cell transplant. The receptors were gathered from a boy aged 2 to 10 with acute lymphoblastic leukemia, due to receive a stem cell transplant. CDR3s include the opening cysteine and the closing phenylalanine or tryptophan. Each record gives: CDR3 protein, CDR3 DNA, D gene, clone size, V gene, J gene. D genes are given only for firm matches. The size entry is marked missing in some rows and otherwise reads once, few, many or a size class.

CASSFTGTYQETQYF	TGCGCCAGCAGCTTCACGGGGACGTACCAAGAGACCCAGTACTTC	.	many	TRBV5-1	TRBJ2-5
CASSLVLKAEKLFF	TGCGCCAGCAGCCTAGTTTTAAAGGCAGAAAAACTGTTTTTT	.	many	TRBV4-3	TRBJ1-4
CATAERDTDTQYF	TGTGCCACCGCTGAGCGGGACACAGATACGCAGTATTTT	TRBD2	many	TRBV24-1	TRBJ2-3
CSTYRQGVMETQYF	TGCAGCACTTATCGACAGGGAGTTATGGAGACCCAGTACTTC	TRBD1	many	TRBV29-1	TRBJ2-5
CASSQGSGAITDTQYF	TGCGCCAGCAGCCAAGGGAGCGGGGCAATCACAGATACGCAGTATTTT	TRBD2	many	TRBV4-3	TRBJ2-3
CASSQSTGLETQYF	TGTGCCAGCAGCCAATCAACAGGGCTGGAGACCCAGTACTTC	.	many	TRBV16	TRBJ2-5
CASSLGQTGYGYTF	TGTGCCAGCAGTCTCGGACAGACCGGCTATGGCTACACCTTC	.	many	TRBV12-3/TRBV12-4	TRBJ1-2
CASSARPGDTQYF	TGTGCCAGCAGCGCTCGCCCTGGGGATACGCAGTATTTT	.	many	TRBV9	TRBJ2-3
CASSDRVNEKLFF	TGTGCCAGCTCGGACAGGGTCAACGAAAAACTGTTTTTT	TRBD1	many	TRBV18	TRBJ1-4
CSAGTGRGMNTEAFF	TGCAGTGCTGGGACAGGCCGAGGAATGAACACTGAAGCTTTCTTT	TRBD1	many	TRBV20-1	TRBJ1-1
CSAKDYDEQFF	TGCAGTGCTAAGGACTATGATGAGCAGTTCTTC	.	few	TRBV20-1	TRBJ2-1
CSVVRQGSYGYTF	TGCAGCGTTGTCCGGCAGGGTTCCTATGGCTACACCTTC	.	many	TRBV29-1	TRBJ1-2
CASPAGQTYEQYF	TGTGCCAGCCCAGCAGGACAGACCTACGAGCAGTACTTC	.	many	TRBV2	TRBJ2-7
CASSLETTEHPSYEQYF	TGTGCCAGCAGCTTAGAGACAACAGAGCACCCGTCCTACGAGCAGTACTTC	.	many	TRBV7-8	TRBJ2-7
CASSRPLPGVSAVDEQFF	TGTGCCAGCAGTCGTCCCCTACCCGGAGTTTCGGCGGTGGATGAGCAGTTCTTC	.	many	TRBV12-3/TRBV12-4	TRBJ2-1
CASRRLVTSYEQYF	TGCGCCAGTCGGAGGCTAGTCACTTCCTACGAGCAGTACTTC	.	many	TRBV5-1	TRBJ2-7
CASSSTGGSAGELFF	TGTGCCAGCAGTTCCACAGGGGGCTCGGCCGGGGAGCTGTTTTTT	TRBD1	many	TRBV6-4	TRBJ2-2
CASRVGRTLPNQPQHF	TGTGCCAGCAGGGTAGGGCGCACTCTTCCCAATCAGCCCCAGCATTTT	.	.	TRBV25-1	TRBJ1-5
CASSRRLAGDGGELFF	TGTGCCAGCAGCCGCCGTTTAGCGGGGGATGGCGGGGAGCTGTTTTTT	TRBD2	many	TRBV7-2	TRBJ2-2
CASSQGPGTGEKLFF	TGTGCCAGCAGCCAAGGACCCGGGACAGGTGAAAAACTGTTTTTT	TRBD1	few	TRBV3-1	TRBJ1-4
CASSFGDRGYEKLFF	TGTGCCAGCAGCTTCGGTGACAGGGGTTATGAAAAACTGTTTTTT	TRBD1	many	TRBV7-2	TRBJ1-4
CASRGLGLDTQYF	TGTGCCAGCAGAGGACTAGGGCTAGATACGCAGTATTTT	TRBD2	many	TRBV3-1	TRBJ2-3
CASSEISGELFF	TGTGCCAGCAGCGAGATCTCCGGGGAGCTGTTTTTT	.	few	TRBV11-2	TRBJ2-2
CASVSGGIEQYF	TGTGCCTCGGTAAGCGGGGGAATTGAGCAGTACTTC	TRBD2	many	TRBV7-9	TRBJ2-7
CASSLRESLLRDTQYF	TGTGCCAGCAGCTTACGCGAATCGCTTCTAAGAGATACGCAGTATTTT	.	.	TRBV11-1	TRBJ2-3
CASSLGINQYF	TGTGCCAGCAGCTTAGGGATTAACCAGTACTTC	.	few	TRBV7-2	TRBJ2-5
CASSPYLPGQGNQPQHF	TGTGCCAGTAGCCCTTATCTACCTGGACAGGGGAATCAGCCCCAGCATTTT	TRBD1	many	TRBV19	TRBJ1-5
CASSLEVGGGDTDTQYF	TGCGCCAGCAGCTTGGAGGTTGGAGGAGGGGACACAGATACGCAGTATTTT	.	many	TRBV5-1	TRBJ2-3
CASSPGTRQQYF	TGTGCCAGCAGCCCTGGGACTCGTCAGCAGTACTTC	.	few	TRBV7-2	TRBJ2-7
CASSLTPEMEQYF	TGTGCCAGCAGTTTAACCCCGGAAATGGAGCAGTACTTC	.	many	TRBV27	TRBJ2-7
CASSLGTLSEQFF	TGTGCCAGCAGCCTTGGGACACTGAGTGAGCAGTTCTTC	.	few	TRBV11-2	TRBJ2-1
CASSSSGPQHNYGYTF	TGTGCCAGCAGTTCGTCTGGCCCTCAACACAACTATGGCTACACCTTC	.	many	TRBV27	TRBJ1-2
CASSTMATGILREQYF	TGTGCCAGCAGCACTATGGCGACAGGGATTTTAAGGGAGCAGTACTTC	TRBD1	many	TRBV28	TRBJ2-7
CASSSGQLFYEQYF	TGTGCCAGCAGCTCCGGACAGCTGTTCTACGAGCAGTACTTC	.	many	TRBV7-2	TRBJ2-7
CATSDSGLAGLQDTQYF	TGTGCCACCAGTGATTCGGGACTAGCGGGATTGCAAGATACGCAGTATTTT	TRBD2	.	TRBV24-1	TRBJ2-3
CASSFMGIHQPQHF	TGTGCCAGCAGCTTCATGGGAATTCATCAGCCCCAGCATTTT	.	.	TRBV7-9	TRBJ1-5
CASSFLARSLFF	TGTGCCAGCAGCTTTCTAGCTAGATCACTGTTCTTC	.	many	TRBV7-9	TRBJ2-1
CASSSRPGSYYEQYF	TGTGCCAGCAGCTCTCGGCCGGGATCCTACTACGAGCAGTACTTC	.	many	TRBV7-9	TRBJ2-7
CASSPAGGGRYNEQFF	TGTGCCAGCAGCCCCGCAGGCGGGGGGCGATACAATGAGCAGTTCTTC	TRBD2	many	TRBV28	TRBJ2-1
CSVENSDTDTQYF	TGCAGCGTTGAAAATTCAGACACAGATACGCAGTATTTT	.	many	TRBV29-1	TRBJ2-3
CASSPDTTNNEQFF	TGCGCCAGCAGCCCGGACACCACCAACAATGAGCAGTTCTTC	.	many	TRBV5-1	TRBJ2-1
CASSYRGLYEQYF	TGTGCCAGCAGTTACAGGGGACTCTACGAGCAGTACTTC	.	many	TRBV12-3/TRBV12-4	TRBJ2-7